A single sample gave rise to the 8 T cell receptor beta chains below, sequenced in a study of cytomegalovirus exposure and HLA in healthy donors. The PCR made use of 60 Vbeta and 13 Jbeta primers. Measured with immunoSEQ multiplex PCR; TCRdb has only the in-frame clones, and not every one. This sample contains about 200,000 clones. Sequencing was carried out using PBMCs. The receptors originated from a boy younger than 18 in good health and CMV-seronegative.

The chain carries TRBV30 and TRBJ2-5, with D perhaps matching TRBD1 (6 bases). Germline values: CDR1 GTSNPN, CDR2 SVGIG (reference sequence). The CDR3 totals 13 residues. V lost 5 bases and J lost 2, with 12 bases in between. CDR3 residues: CAWGLQGQETQYF. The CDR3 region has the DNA TGTGCCTGGGGCTTACAGGGACAAGAGACCCAGTACTTC.

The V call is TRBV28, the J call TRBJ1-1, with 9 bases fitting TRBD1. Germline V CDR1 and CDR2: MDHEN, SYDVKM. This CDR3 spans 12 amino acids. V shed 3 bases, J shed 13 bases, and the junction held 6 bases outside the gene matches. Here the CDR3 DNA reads TGTGCCAGCAGTTTGTTCCGGGACAGGGTTTTCTTT. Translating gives CASSLFRDRVFF.

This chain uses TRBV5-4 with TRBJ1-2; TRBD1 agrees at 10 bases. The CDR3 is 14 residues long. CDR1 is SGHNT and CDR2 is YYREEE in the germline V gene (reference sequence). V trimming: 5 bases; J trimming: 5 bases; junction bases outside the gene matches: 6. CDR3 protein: CASRTGTGVYGYTF. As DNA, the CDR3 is TGTGCCAGCAGAACCGGGACAGGGGTATATGGCTACACCTTC.

The CDR3 DNA is TGCGCCAAGGGCGGGGGATGGGGGGAGCAGTACTTC. Encoded protein: CAKGGGWGEQYF. This chain links TRBV5-1 with TRBJ2-7, with 7 positions matching TRBD2. Trimming removed 9 bases from V and 7 bases from J; junction bases left unmatched: 10. Germline V gene sequence: CDR1 SGHRS, CDR2 YFSETQ. The CDR3 contains 12 residues.

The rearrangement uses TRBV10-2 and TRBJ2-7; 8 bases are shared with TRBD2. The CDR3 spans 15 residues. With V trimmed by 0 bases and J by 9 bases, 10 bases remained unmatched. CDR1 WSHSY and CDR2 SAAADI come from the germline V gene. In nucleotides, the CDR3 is TGCGCCAGCAGTGAGTCGAAGCGGGAGCAGCCCGGGCAGTACTTC. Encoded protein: CASSESKREQPGQYF.

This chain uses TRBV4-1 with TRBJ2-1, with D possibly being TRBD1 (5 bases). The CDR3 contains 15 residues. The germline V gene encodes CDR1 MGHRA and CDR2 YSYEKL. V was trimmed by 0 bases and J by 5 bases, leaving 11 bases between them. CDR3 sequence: CASSQEGRFNNEQFF. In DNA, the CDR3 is TGCGCCAGCAGCCAAGAGGGGCGGTTTAACAATGAGCAGTTCTTC.

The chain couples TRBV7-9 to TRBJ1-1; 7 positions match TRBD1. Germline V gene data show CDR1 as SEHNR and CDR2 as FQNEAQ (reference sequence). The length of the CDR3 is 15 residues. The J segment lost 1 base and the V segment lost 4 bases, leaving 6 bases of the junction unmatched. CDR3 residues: CASSSQQGWNTEAFF. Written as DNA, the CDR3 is TGTGCCAGCAGCTCTCAACAGGGGTGGAACACTGAAGCTTTCTTT.

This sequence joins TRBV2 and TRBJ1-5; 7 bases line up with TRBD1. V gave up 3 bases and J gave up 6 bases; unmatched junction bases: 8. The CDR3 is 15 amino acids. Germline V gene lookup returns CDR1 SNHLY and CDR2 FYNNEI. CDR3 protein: CASSEGEQGSQPQHF. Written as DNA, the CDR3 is TGTGCCAGCAGTGAGGGAGAACAGGGGAGTCAGCCCCAGCATTTT.